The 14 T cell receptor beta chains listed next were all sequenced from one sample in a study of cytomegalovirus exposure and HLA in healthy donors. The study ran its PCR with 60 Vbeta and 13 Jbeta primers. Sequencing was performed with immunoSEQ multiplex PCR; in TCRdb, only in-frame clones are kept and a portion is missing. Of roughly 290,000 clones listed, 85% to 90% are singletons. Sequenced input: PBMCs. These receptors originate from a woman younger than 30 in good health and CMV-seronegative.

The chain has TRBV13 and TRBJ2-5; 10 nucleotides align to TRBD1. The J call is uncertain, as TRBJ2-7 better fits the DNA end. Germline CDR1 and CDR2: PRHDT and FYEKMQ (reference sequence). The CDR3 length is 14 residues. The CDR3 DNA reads TGTGCCAGCAGCCACGGGACAGGGGACTCCGAGCAGTACTTC. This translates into CASSHGTGDSEQYF.

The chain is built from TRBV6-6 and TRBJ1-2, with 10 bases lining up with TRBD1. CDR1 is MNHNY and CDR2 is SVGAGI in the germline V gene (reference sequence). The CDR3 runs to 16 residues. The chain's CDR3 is CVTSGTGAKDNYGYTF. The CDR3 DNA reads TGTGTCACCTCCGGGACAGGGGCCAAAGATAACTATGGCTACACCTTC.

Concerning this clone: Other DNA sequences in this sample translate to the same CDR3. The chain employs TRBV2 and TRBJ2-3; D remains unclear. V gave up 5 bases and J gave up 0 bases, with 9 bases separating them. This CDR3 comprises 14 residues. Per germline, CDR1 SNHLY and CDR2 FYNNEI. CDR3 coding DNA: TGTGCCAGCAGTTCTGACTTTAGCACAGATACGCAGTATTTT. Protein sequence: CASSSDFSTDTQYF.

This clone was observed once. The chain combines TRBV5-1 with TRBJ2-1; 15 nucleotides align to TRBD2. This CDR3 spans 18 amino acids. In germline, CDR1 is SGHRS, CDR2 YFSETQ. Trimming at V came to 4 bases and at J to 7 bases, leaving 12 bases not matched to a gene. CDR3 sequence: CASSGRTSGGALVNEQFF. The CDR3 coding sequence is TGCGCCAGCAGCGGAAGGACTAGCGGGGGGGCCTTAGTGAATGAGCAGTTCTTC.

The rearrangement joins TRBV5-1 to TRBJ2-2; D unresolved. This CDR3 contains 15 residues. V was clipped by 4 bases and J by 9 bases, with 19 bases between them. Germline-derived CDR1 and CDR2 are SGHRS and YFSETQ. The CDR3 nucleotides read TGCGCCAGCAGCATGGACCGATCACCCAGAAGGGAGCTGTTTTTT. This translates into CASSMDRSPRRELFF.

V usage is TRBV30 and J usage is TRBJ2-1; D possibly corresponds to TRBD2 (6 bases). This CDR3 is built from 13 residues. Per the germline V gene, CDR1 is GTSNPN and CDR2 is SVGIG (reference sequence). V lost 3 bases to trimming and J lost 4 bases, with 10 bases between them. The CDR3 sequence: CAWSGGGYNEQFF. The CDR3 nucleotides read TGTGCCTGGAGCGGGGGTGGTTACAATGAGCAGTTCTTC.

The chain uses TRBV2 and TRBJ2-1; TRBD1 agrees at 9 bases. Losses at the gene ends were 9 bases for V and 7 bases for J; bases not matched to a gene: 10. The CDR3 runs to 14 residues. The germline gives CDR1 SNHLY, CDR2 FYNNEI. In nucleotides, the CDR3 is TGTGCCAGGAACCGGGACAGGGTATTAAATGAGCAGTTCTTC. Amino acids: CARNRDRVLNEQFF.

CDR3: CASTPPSWRAGQETQYF. The CDR3 DNA sequence: TGTGCCAGCACCCCCCCTTCTTGGCGAGCGGGACAAGAGACCCAGTACTTC. The V gene is TRBV7-2, the J gene TRBJ2-5; 7 nucleotides align to TRBD2. Trimming cost V 7 bases and J 2 bases; bases outside gene matches: 16. Germline CDR1 is SGHTA and CDR2 is FQGNSA. The CDR3 covers 17 residues.

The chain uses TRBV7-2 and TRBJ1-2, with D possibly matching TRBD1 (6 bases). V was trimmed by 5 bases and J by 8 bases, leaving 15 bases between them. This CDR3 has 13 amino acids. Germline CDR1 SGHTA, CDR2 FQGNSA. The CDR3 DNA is TGTGCCAGCAGCCAAGGGGGGGTGGGGGGCTACACCTTC. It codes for CASSQGGVGGYTF.

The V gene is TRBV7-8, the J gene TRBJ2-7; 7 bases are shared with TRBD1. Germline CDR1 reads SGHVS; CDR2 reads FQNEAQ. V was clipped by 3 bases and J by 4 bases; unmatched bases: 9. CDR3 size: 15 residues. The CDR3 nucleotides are TGTGCCAGCAGCTTCTACAGGGGAAGTAGGTACGAGCAGTACTTC. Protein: CASSFYRGSRYEQYF.

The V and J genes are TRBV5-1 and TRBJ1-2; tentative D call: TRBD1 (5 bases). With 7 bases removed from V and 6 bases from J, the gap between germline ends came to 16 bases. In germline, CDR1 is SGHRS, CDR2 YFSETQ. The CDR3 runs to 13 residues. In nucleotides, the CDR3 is TGCGCCAGCCGGCGACAGTCTGGGGATGGCTACACCTTC. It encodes CASRRQSGDGYTF.

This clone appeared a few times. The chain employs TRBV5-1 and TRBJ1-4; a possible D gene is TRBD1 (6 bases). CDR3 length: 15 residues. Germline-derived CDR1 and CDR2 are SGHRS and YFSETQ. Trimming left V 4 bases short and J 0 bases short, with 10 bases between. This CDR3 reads CASSPGQPTNEKLFF. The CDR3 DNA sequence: TGCGCCAGCAGCCCAGGACAGCCAACTAATGAAAAACTGTTTTTT.

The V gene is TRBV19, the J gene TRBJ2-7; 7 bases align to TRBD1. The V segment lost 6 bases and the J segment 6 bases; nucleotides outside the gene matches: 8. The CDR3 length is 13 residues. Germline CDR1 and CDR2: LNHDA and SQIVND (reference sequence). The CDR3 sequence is CASSHGTAVEQYF. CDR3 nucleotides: TGTGCCAGTAGCCATGGGACAGCCGTCGAGCAGTACTTC. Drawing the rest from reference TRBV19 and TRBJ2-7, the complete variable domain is DGGITQSPKYLFRKEGQNVTLSCEQNLNHDAMYWYRQDPGQGLRLIYYSQIVNDFQKGDIAEGYSVSREKKESFPLTVTSAQKNPTAFYLCASSHGTAVEQYFGPGTRLTVT.

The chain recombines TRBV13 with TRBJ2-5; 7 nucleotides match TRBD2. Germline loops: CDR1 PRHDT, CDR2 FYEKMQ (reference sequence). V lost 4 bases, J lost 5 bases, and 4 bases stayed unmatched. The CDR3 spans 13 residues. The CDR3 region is CASSWGSGETQYF. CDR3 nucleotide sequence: TGTGCCAGCAGCTGGGGTAGCGGGGAGACCCAGTACTTC. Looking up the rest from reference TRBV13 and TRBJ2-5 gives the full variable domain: AAGVIQSPRHLIKEKRETATLKCYPIPRHDTVYWYQQGPGQDPQFLISFYEKMQSDKGSIPDRFSAQQFSDYHSELNMSSLELGDSALYFCASSWGSGETQYFGPGTRLLVL.